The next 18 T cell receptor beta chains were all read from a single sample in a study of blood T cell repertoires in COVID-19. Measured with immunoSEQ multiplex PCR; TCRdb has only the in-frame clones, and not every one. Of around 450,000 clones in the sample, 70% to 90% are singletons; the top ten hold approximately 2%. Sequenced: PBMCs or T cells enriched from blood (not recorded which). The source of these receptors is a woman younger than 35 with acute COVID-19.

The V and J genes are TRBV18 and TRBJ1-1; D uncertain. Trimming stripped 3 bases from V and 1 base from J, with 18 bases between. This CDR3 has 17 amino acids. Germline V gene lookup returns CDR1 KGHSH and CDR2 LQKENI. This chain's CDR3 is CASSPTALPGGNTEAFF. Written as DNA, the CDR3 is TGTGCCAGCTCACCCACTGCCCTCCCCGGTGGGAACACTGAAGCTTTCTTT.

The CDR3 spells CASSFMRESIYEQYF. CDR3 nucleotides: TGTGCCAGCAGCTTTATGCGGGAGTCTATCTACGAGCAGTACTTC. The chain carries TRBV5-4 and TRBJ2-7, with TRBD2 identical over 7 bases. The CDR3 has 15 amino acids. Looked up from germline, CDR1 is SGHNT and CDR2 is YYREEE (reference sequence). The V segment lost 2 bases and the J segment 3 bases; nucleotides outside the gene matches: 8.

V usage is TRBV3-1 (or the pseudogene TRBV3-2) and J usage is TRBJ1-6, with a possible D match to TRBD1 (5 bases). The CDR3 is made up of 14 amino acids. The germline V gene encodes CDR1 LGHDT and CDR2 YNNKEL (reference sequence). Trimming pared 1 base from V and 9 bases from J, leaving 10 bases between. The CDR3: CASSQVQGSSPLHF. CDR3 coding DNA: TGTGCCAGCAGCCAAGTCCAGGGATCTTCACCCCTCCACTTT.

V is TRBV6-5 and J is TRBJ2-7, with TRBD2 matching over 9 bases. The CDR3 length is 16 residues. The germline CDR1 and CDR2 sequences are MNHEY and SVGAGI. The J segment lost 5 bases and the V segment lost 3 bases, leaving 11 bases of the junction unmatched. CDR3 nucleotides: TGTGCCAGCAGTTATCTCTTTGCGGGAGGGCCCAACGAGCAGTACTTC. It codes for CASSYLFAGGPNEQYF.

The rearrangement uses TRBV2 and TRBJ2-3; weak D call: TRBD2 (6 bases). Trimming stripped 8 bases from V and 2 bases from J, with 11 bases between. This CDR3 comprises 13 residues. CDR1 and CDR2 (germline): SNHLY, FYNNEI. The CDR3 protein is CASGRGYTDTQYF. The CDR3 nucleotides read TGTGCCAGCGGGCGGGGTTACACAGATACGCAGTATTTT.

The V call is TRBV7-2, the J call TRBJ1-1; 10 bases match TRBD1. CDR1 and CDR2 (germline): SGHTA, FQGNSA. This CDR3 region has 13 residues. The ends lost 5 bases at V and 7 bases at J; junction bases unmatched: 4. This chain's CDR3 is CASSMGQGLEAFF. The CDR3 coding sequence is TGTGCCAGCAGCATGGGACAGGGGCTTGAAGCTTTCTTT.

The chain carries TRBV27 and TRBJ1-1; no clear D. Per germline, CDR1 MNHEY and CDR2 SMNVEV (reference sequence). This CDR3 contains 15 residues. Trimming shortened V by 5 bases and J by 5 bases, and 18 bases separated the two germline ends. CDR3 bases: TGTGCCAGCAGTCCCATCCCCCTTAGAGTGACTGAAGCTTTCTTT. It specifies CASSPIPLRVTEAFF.

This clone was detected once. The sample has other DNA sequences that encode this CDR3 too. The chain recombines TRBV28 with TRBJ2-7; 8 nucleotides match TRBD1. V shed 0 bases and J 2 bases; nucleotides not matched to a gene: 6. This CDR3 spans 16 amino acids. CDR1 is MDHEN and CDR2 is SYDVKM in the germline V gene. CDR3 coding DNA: TGTGCCAGCAGTTTATGGTCAGGGGGCCATCCCTACGAGCAGTACTTC. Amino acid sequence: CASSLWSGGHPYEQYF.

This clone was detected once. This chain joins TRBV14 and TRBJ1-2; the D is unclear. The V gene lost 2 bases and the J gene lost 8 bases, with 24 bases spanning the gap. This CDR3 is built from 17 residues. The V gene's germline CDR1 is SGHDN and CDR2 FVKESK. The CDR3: CASSQQISDTALRGYTF. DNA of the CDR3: TGTGCCAGCAGCCAACAAATCTCCGACACGGCCCTTAGGGGCTACACCTTC.

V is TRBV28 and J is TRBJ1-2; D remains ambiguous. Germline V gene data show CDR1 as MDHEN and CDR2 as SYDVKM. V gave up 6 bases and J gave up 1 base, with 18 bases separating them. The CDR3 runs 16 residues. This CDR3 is CASRGWAGRSNYGYTF. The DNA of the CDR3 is TGTGCCAGCAGGGGGTGGGCGGGGAGAAGTAACTATGGCTACACCTTC.

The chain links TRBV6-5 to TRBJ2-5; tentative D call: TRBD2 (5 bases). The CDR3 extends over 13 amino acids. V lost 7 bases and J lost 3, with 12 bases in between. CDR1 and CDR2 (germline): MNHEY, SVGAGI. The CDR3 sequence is CASKTPGKETQYF. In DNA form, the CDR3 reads TGTGCCAGCAAGACCCCGGGGAAAGAGACCCAGTACTTC.

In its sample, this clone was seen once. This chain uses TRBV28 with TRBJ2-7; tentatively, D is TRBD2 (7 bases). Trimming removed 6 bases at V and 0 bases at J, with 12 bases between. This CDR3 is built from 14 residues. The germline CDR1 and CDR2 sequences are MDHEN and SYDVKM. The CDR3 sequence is CASRRGGSSYEQYF. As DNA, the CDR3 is TGTGCCAGCAGAAGGGGGGGGAGCTCCTACGAGCAGTACTTC.

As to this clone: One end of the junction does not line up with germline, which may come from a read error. The DNA for the CDR3 is TGTGCCAGCAGCGAAGGGGCAATAGCGGTGTTTTTT. Amino acid sequence: CASSEGAIAVFF. The V gene is TRBV2, the J gene TRBJ1-4, with D possibly matching TRBD1 (5 bases). Germline V CDR1 and CDR2: SNHLY, FYNNEI. CDR3 length: 12 residues.

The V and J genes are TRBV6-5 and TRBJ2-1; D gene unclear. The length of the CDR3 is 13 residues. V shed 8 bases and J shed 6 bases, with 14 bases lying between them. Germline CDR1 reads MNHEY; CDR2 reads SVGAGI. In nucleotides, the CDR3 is TGTGCCAGCTCAGCCCAACAGACCAATGAGCAGTTCTTC. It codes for CASSAQQTNEQFF.

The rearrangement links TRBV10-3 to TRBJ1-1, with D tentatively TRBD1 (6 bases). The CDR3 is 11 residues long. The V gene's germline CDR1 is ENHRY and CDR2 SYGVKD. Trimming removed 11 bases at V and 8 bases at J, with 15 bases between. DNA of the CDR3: TGTGCCGCCGGACAGCTGACAGAAGCTTTCTTT. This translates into CAAGQLTEAFF.

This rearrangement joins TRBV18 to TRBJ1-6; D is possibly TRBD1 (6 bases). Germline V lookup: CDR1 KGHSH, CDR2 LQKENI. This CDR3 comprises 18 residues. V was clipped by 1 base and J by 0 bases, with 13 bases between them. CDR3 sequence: CASSPRDTYPSYNSPLHF. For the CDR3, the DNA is TGTGCCAGCTCACCACGGGACACCTACCCCTCCTATAATTCACCCCTCCACTTT.

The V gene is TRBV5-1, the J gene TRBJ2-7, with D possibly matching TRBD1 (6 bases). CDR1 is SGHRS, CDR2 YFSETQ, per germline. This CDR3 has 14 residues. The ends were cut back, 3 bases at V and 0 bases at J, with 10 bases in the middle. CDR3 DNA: TGCGCCAGCAGCTCGACAGGTACCTCCTACGAGCAGTACTTC. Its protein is CASSSTGTSYEQYF.

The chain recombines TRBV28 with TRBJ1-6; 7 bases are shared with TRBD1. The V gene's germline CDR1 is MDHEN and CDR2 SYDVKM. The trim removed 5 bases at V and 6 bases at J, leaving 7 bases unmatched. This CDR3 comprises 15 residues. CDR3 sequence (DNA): TGTGCCAGCAGTCCTACAGGGGAAGGTAATTCACCCCTCCACTTT. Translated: CASSPTGEGNSPLHF.